One and the same sample provided the 27 T cell receptor beta chains below, sequenced in a study of radiation and T cells in renal cell carcinoma. Method: immunoSEQ multiplex PCR; TCRdb's copy keeps in-frame clones and lacks some. Here the sample spans 150,000 or so clones, around nine tenths being singletons. Time point described: baseline pretreatment blood. Documented treatment: 15 Gy SBRT to primary tumor, nephrectomy 4 weeks later. Material: blood, obtained from a patient whose treatment included radiotherapy and nephrectomy. Receptors were obtained from a woman aged 50 to 60 with renal cell carcinoma.

In DNA form, the CDR3 reads TGTGCTAGTGGTTTACTCTTGGACAGGCCACCACCCGAATCGGAGACCCAGTACTTC. Protein sequence: CASGLLLDRPPPESETQYF. The chain combines TRBV12-5 with TRBJ2-5; 7 nucleotides match TRBD1. CDR1 and CDR2 from the germline V gene are LGHNT and FRNRAP. The CDR3 loop spans 19 amino acids. Trimming at V came to 3 bases and at J to 5 bases, leaving 21 bases not matched to a gene.

This clone was counted once. The J gene is TRBJ1-1, the V gene TRBV7-2; D not certain. V was trimmed by 4 bases and J by 1 base, leaving 4 bases between them. From germline, CDR1 is SGHTA and CDR2 FQGNSA. The CDR3 has 12 amino acids. CDR3 bases: TGTGCCAGCAGCTATACGAACACTGAAGCTTTCTTT. This codes for CASSYTNTEAFF.

The gene calls are TRBV29-1 and TRBJ1-2; 7 bases match TRBD1. Looked up from germline, CDR1 is SQVTM and CDR2 is ANQGSEA. After removal of 5 bases from V and 4 bases from J, the junction contained 10 bases not matched to a gene. This CDR3 has 14 amino acids. CDR3 in amino acids: CSVHSDRVGYGYTF. Here the CDR3 DNA reads TGCAGCGTTCACTCTGACAGGGTGGGCTATGGCTACACCTTC.

This chain connects TRBV6-5 to TRBJ1-1, with D possibly being TRBD1 (6 bases). Germline values: CDR1 MNHEY, CDR2 SVGAGI. The CDR3 covers 14 residues. V was trimmed by 5 bases and J by 4 bases, leaving 14 bases between them. CDR3 nucleotides: TGTGCCAGCAGTCAGAGTGCAGGGGCCACTGAAGCTTTCTTT. Protein: CASSQSAGATEAFF.

V usage is TRBV19 and J usage is TRBJ1-1; D ambiguous. Germline CDR1 is LNHDA and CDR2 is SQIVND (reference sequence). The CDR3 has 14 amino acids. Deletions cut 2 bases from V and 3 bases from J, with 10 bases between. The CDR3 protein is CASSIWGRDTEAFF. CDR3 DNA: TGTGCCAGTAGTATATGGGGAAGGGACACTGAAGCTTTCTTT.

The V and J genes are TRBV7-9 and TRBJ2-1; possible D gene TRBD1, 5 bases. Trimming pared 3 bases from V and 4 bases from J, leaving 13 bases between. The length of the CDR3 is 15 residues. Germline V gene sequence: CDR1 SEHNR, CDR2 FQNEAQ (reference sequence). The DNA for the CDR3 is TGTGCCAGCAGCTTGGTTAGGGGCCGTTACAATGAGCAGTTCTTC. Translating it yields CASSLVRGRYNEQFF.

The chain links TRBV7-2 to TRBJ2-5; TRBD2 aligns across 7 bases. The CDR3 spans 14 residues. CDR1 and CDR2 from the germline V gene are SGHTA and FQGNSA. The trim removed 5 bases at V and 4 bases at J, leaving 7 bases unmatched. CDR3 bases: TGTGCCAGCAGCACTGGACTAGTAGGAGAGACCCAGTACTTC. This codes for CASSTGLVGETQYF.

In DNA form, the CDR3 reads TGTGCCAGCAGCTTAGATGGGAGACGAGGCTCTGGAAACACCATATATTTT. This codes for CASSLDGRRGSGNTIYF. This chain links TRBV11-3 with TRBJ1-3; D not certain. The CDR3 runs to 17 residues. With 0 bases removed from V and 0 bases from J, the gap between germline ends came to 12 bases. CDR1 is SGHNT and CDR2 is YENEEA in the germline V gene.

The gene calls are TRBV5-6 and TRBJ1-5, with D uncertain. Trimming stripped 5 bases from V and 0 bases from J, with 9 bases between. The CDR3 spans 14 residues. Looked up from germline, CDR1 is SGHDT and CDR2 is YYEEEE. CDR3 DNA sequence: TGTGCCAGCAGGCGACGGCATAGCAATCAGCCCCAGCATTTT. Translation gives CASRRRHSNQPQHF.

The V call is TRBV5-1, the J call TRBJ2-7; D not certain. The V gene's germline CDR1 is SGHRS and CDR2 YFSETQ. CDR3 length equals 13 residues. V was trimmed by 2 bases and J by 3 bases, leaving 9 bases between them. The CDR3: CASSFSPDYEQYF. Written as DNA, the CDR3 is TGCGCCAGCAGCTTCTCACCTGACTACGAGCAGTACTTC.

There are a few counts of this clone. V gene TRBV2 combines with J gene TRBJ1-4; 7 bases map to TRBD1. V was pared by 6 bases and J by 10 bases, with 11 bases of the junction left unmatched. The CDR3 has 14 residues. From germline, CDR1 is SNHLY and CDR2 FYNNEI. CDR3 region: CASRADRAVGKLFF. The CDR3 region has the DNA TGTGCCAGCAGGGCAGACAGGGCTGTTGGAAAACTGTTTTTT.

This chain links TRBV28 with TRBJ1-2; unclear D gene. The germline gives CDR1 MDHEN, CDR2 SYDVKM. The germline V and J ends were trimmed by 1 base and 6 bases, with 6 bases remaining between them. The CDR3 is 12 residues long. CDR3 in DNA: TGTGCCAGCAGTTTATATCCGGATGGCTACACCTTC. The encoded protein is CASSLYPDGYTF.

This clone appeared a few times. This chain connects TRBV30 to TRBJ2-1; 7 nucleotides line up with TRBD2. The ends lost 5 bases at V and 5 bases at J; junction bases unmatched: 9. Germline values: CDR1 GTSNPN, CDR2 SVGIG (reference sequence). This CDR3 contains 14 residues. CDR3 amino acids: CAWETGLADNEQFF. The CDR3 DNA sequence: TGTGCCTGGGAAACCGGGCTAGCGGACAATGAGCAGTTCTTC.

The gene calls are TRBV2 and TRBJ1-4; a possible D gene is TRBD1 (5 bases). V was shortened by 10 bases and J by 4 bases, with 22 bases between the two germline ends. This CDR3 has 16 amino acids. Germline assignment: CDR1 SNHLY and CDR2 FYNNEI. The CDR3 sequence: CATTPGLGRGNEKLFF. DNA of the CDR3: TGTGCCACTACTCCAGGGTTAGGGCGTGGTAATGAAAAACTGTTTTTT. The full variable domain, with the rest looked up from reference TRBV2 and TRBJ1-4, is EPEVTQTPSHQVTQMGQEVILRCVPISNHLYFYWYRQILGQKVEFLVSFYNNEISEKSEIFDDQFSVERPDGSNFTLKIRSTKLEDSAMYFCATTPGLGRGNEKLFFGSGTQLSVL.

To note about this clone: The same CDR3 arises from other DNA sequences in this sample as well. The CDR3 here is CASSSTGDTEAFF. The CDR3 region has the DNA TGTGCCAGTAGTAGTACAGGGGACACTGAAGCTTTCTTT. The V call is TRBV19, the J call TRBJ1-1, with TRBD1 matching over 7 bases. V lost 4 bases and J lost 3; bases outside the gene matches: 2. The CDR3 has 13 amino acids. CDR1 LNHDA and CDR2 SQIVND come from the germline V gene (reference sequence).

The chain joins TRBV14 to TRBJ2-3, with TRBD2 matching over 7 bases. This CDR3 region has 13 residues. J lost 7 bases, V lost 4 bases, and 5 bases had no gene match. Germline values: CDR1 SGHDN, CDR2 FVKESK. The CDR3 sequence: CASSRGGKYTQYF. The CDR3 region has the DNA TGTGCCAGCAGCCGGGGGGGAAAGTATACGCAGTATTTT.

Remarks on this clone: Germline is not matched at one junction end, which may reflect a read error. This chain connects TRBV2 to TRBJ1-2; no firm D call. The germline gives CDR1 SNHLY, CDR2 FYNNEI. This CDR3 has 13 residues. The CDR3 loop reads CASSADPGRIAWF. CDR3 sequence (DNA): TGTGCCAGCAGTGCCGATCCGGGGAGGATAGCGTGGTTC.

The chain's CDR3 is CASSKGQFNEQFF. The CDR3, as DNA: TGTGCCAGCAGTAAGGGACAGTTCAATGAGCAGTTCTTC. V is TRBV6-5 and J is TRBJ2-1, with 7 bases lining up with TRBD1. The germline V gene has CDR1 MNHEY and CDR2 SVGAGI. The CDR3 extends over 13 amino acids. Trimming at V came to 5 bases and at J to 6 bases, leaving 4 bases not matched to a gene.

The chain links TRBV14 to TRBJ1-2; D uncertain. Trimming took off 0 bases at V and 4 bases at J, with 9 bases between the two ends. CDR1 and CDR2 from the germline V gene are SGHDN and FVKESK. The CDR3 extends over 14 amino acids. The CDR3 here is CASSQDQAPYGYTF. The CDR3 bases are TGTGCCAGCAGCCAAGATCAGGCCCCCTATGGCTACACCTTC.

The chain employs TRBV7-8 and TRBJ1-1, with a weak D call TRBD1 (5 bases). V shed 1 base and J shed 2 bases, with 11 bases lying between them. The CDR3 has 15 residues. The germline V gene has CDR1 SGHVS and CDR2 FQNEAQ. CDR3 sequence (DNA): TGTGCCAGCAGCTTAGTAGGGACGGACAACACTGAAGCTTTCTTT. This gives the protein CASSLVGTDNTEAFF. Filled out from reference TRBV7-8 and TRBJ1-1, the complete variable domain reads GAGVSQSPRYKVAKRGQDVALRCDPISGHVSLFWYQQALGQGPEFLTYFQNEAQLDKSGLPSDRFFAERPEGSVSTLKIQRTQQEDSAVYLCASSLVGTDNTEAFFGQGTRLTVV.

The V and J genes are TRBV13 and TRBJ1-5; 8 nucleotides line up with TRBD1. Trimming took 4 bases from V and 4 from J; bases not matched to a gene: 3. CDR1 is PRHDT and CDR2 is FYEKMQ in the germline V gene (reference sequence). This CDR3 is built from 14 residues. Written as DNA, the CDR3 is TGTGCCAGCAGCTGGACAGGGTCAAATCAGCCCCAGCATTTT. The encoded protein is CASSWTGSNQPQHF.

In nucleotides, the CDR3 is TGTGCCAGCAGGCCTAGCGGCGAAAATGAGCAGTTCTTC. Amino acids: CASRPSGENEQFF. The chain is built from TRBV6-1 and TRBJ2-1; 7 nucleotides line up with TRBD2. This CDR3 spans 13 amino acids. Trimming removed 6 bases from V and 7 bases from J; junction bases left unmatched: 6. From germline, CDR1 is MNHNS and CDR2 SASEGT.

V usage is TRBV6-6 and J usage is TRBJ2-3; D may be TRBD2 (5 bases). Germline-derived CDR1 and CDR2 are MNHNY and SVGAGI (reference sequence). V lost 7 bases and J lost 4, with 18 bases in between. CDR3 size: 15 residues. The DNA for the CDR3 is TGTGCCAGCACCCTCCGGATCGAGGGTCCAGATACGCAGTATTTT. Amino acids: CASTLRIEGPDTQYF.

V usage is TRBV9 and J usage is TRBJ2-5; D gene uncertain. The CDR3 has 14 residues. The ends were cut back, 0 bases at V and 2 bases at J, with 8 bases in the middle. Germline assignment: CDR1 SGDLS and CDR2 YYNGEE. The CDR3 region is CASSVVPGQETQYF. The DNA for the CDR3 is TGTGCCAGCAGCGTAGTGCCAGGACAAGAGACCCAGTACTTC. Full variable domain (missing parts from reference TRBV9 and TRBJ2-5): DSGVTQTPKHLITATGQRVTLRCSPRSGDLSVYWYQQSLDQGLQFLIQYYNGEERAKGNILERFSAQQFPDLHSELNLSSLELGDSALYFCASSVVPGQETQYFGPGTRLLVL.

The gene calls are TRBV11-2 and TRBJ1-2, with D unresolved. The CDR3 length is 14 residues. V gave up 1 base and J gave up 6 bases, with 12 bases separating them. CDR1 is SGHAT, CDR2 FQNNGV, per germline. CDR3 region: CASSLGTGSNGYTF. CDR3 nucleotides: TGTGCCAGCAGCTTAGGGACGGGCTCGAATGGCTACACCTTC.

This chain connects TRBV7-9 to TRBJ1-2; D gene uncertain. Trimming cost V 5 bases and J 5 bases, with 6 bases left between them. This CDR3 is built from 11 residues. The germline V gene has CDR1 SEHNR and CDR2 FQNEAQ (reference sequence). The chain's CDR3 is CASSPDYGYTF. CDR3 coding DNA: TGTGCCAGCAGCCCGGATTATGGCTACACCTTC.

The rearrangement uses TRBV7-2 and TRBJ1-3; 9 bases line up with TRBD1. The V and J ends lost 1 base and 3 bases, in that order; junction bases with no gene match: 4. From germline, CDR1 is SGHTA and CDR2 FQGNSA. The CDR3 is made up of 16 amino acids. CDR3 sequence: CASSLVQGAIGNTIYF. CDR3 nucleotide sequence: TGTGCCAGCAGCTTAGTACAGGGGGCGATTGGAAACACCATATATTTT.